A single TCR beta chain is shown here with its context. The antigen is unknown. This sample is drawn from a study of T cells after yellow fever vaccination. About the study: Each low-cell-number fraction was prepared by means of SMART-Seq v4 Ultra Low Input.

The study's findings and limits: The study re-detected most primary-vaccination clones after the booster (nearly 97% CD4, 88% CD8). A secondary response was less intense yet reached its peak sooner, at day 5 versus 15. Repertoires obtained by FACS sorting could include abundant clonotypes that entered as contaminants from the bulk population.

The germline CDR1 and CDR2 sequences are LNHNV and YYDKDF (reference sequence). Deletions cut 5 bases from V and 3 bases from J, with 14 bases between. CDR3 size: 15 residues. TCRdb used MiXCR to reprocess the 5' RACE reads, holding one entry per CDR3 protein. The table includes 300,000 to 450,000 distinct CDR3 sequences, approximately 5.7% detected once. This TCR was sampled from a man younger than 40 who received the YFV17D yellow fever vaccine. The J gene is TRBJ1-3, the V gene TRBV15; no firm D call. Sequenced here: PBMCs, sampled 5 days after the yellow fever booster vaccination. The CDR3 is CATSREGGFGNTIYF. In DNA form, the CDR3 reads TGTGCCACCAGCCGTGAGGGAGGCTTTGGAAACACCATATATTTT.